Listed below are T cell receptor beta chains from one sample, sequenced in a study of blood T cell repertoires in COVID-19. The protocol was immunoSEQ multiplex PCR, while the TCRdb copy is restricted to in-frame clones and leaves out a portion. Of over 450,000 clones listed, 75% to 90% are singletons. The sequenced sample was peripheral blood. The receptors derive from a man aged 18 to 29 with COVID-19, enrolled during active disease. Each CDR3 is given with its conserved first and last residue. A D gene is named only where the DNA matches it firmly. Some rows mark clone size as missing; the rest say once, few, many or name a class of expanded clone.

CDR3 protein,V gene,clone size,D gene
CASSFGVVSSGSLGVDTQYF,TRBV5-1,NA,TRBD2
CSVFRGLRNTEAFF,TRBV29-1,NA,NA
CASTGQYYGYTF,TRBV19,NA,TRBD1
CASSPRQGHTEAFF,TRBV5-1,once,TRBD1
CATSSGGPSDTQYF,TRBV24-1,NA,TRBD2
CASRGTDGYSNQPQHF,TRBV28,few,TRBD1
CASSQDPLGNYGYTF,TRBV4-2,NA,NA
CASRKLAGGGDEQYF,TRBV2,once,TRBD2
CAWASGTGGTEAFF,TRBV30,NA,TRBD1
CASSEAGSGSNEQFF,TRBV6-1,NA,TRBD2
CATSDFPTSGTQETQYF,TRBV24-1,NA,TRBD2
CSVDRDNPGQFF,TRBV29-1,NA,NA
CASSIGQGSDGYTF,TRBV19,NA,TRBD1
CATRRAGATDTQYF,TRBV5-1,once,NA
CATSARIAKNIQYF,TRBV24-1,NA,NA
CASSQESGGTRKETQYF,TRBV4-1,NA,TRBD2
CASSPQGSTYEQYF,TRBV6-6,NA,NA
CASSPGTSSYNEQFF,TRBV5-1,NA,TRBD2
CASTQTLNYGYTF,TRBV19,NA,NA
CATGGGATFSEAFF,TRBV2,NA,NA
CASGLPKTSGRVWTQYF,TRBV12-5,NA,TRBD2
CASTLTGAGNEQFF,TRBV6-5,NA,TRBD1
CASSERGSQVANYGYTF,TRBV6-1,NA,NA
CASSLNWDRVYEQYF,TRBV11-2,NA,TRBD1
CAWSGNRGRGDTQYF,TRBV30,NA,TRBD1
CASSPEASPLHF,TRBV7-9,NA,NA
CASSSGVGYTF,TRBV12-3/TRBV12-4,NA,NA
CASSWASRAEAFF,TRBV12-3/TRBV12-4,NA,NA
CASRWDSNTGELFF,TRBV5-4,NA,NA
CASSPLRDNYGYTF,TRBV11-2,NA,NA
CASSQEPGTSTDTQYF,TRBV3-1/TRBV3-2,NA,NA
CASSGVGGQETQYF,TRBV2,NA,TRBD2
CASSRENTQYF,TRBV12-3/TRBV12-4,NA,NA
CASSLSFTGTGVGDTIYF,TRBV5-1,once,NA
CASSPGLEAGDYTF,TRBV18,NA,NA
CASSIQAGVINEQFF,TRBV19,NA,TRBD2
CASSEGRRETQYF,TRBV6-1,NA,NA
CASSHVGDPQGMGDTQYF,TRBV11-3,NA,NA
CASSEVFRTGDNYGYTF,TRBV5-4,NA,TRBD1
CASMLAGGNEQFF,TRBV10-2,NA,TRBD2
CASSSTGINGYTF,TRBV5-1,NA,NA
CASSQAEEETQYF,TRBV4-1,NA,NA
CATSEKGATYEQYF,TRBV24-1,NA,NA
CASSQGQGASYEQYF,TRBV4-1,NA,TRBD1
CASSQDKASREKLFF,TRBV4-2,NA,NA
CASSSLKTTGGSYEQYF,TRBV7-9,NA,TRBD1
CASSKQVPTDTQYF,TRBV6-5,NA,NA
CASGTTPYNEQFF,TRBV4-1,NA,TRBD2
CASSYSPEDYGYTF,TRBV6-5,NA,NA
CASSGRQGYTEQFF,TRBV10-1,once,NA
CASSINPDYYEQYF,TRBV19,NA,NA
CAISDLEWGVISYEQYF,TRBV10-3,NA,NA
CASSLAGRVSNSPLHF,TRBV7-9,NA,NA
CASRGTAEVGPQHF,TRBV2,NA,TRBD1
CASSTGKGINSPLHF,TRBV18,NA,NA
CASSQHRGQTEAFF,TRBV3-1/TRBV3-2,once,TRBD1
CASSLRGRGEQYF,TRBV5-4,NA,TRBD1